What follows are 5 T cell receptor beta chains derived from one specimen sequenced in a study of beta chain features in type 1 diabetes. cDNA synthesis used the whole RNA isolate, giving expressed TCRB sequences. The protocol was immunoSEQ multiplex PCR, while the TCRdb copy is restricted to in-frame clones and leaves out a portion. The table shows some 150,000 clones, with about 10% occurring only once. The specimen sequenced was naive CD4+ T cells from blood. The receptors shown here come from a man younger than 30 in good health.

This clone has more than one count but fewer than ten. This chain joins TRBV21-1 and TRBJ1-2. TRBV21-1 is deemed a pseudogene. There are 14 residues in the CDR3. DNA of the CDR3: TGTGCCAGCGGATGGGAGGCCCCAGGCTATGGCTACACCTTC. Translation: CASGWEAPGYGYTF.

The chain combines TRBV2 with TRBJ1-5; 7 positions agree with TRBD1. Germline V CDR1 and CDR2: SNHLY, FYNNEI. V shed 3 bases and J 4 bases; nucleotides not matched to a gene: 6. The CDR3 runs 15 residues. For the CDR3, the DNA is TGTGCCAGCAGTGACCGGGACAGTGCAAATCAGCCCCAGCATTTT. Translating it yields CASSDRDSANQPQHF. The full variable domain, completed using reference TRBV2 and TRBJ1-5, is EPEVTQTPSHQVTQMGQEVILRCVPISNHLYFYWYRQILGQKVEFLVSFYNNEISEKSEIFDDQFSVERPDGSNFTLKIRSTKLEDSAMYFCASSDRDSANQPQHFGDGTRLSIL.

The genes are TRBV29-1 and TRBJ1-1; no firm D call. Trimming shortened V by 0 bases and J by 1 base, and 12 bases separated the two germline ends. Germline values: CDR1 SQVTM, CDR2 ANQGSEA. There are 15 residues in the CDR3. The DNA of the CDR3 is TGCAGCGTTGAAGATTGGCGAGGGAGGAACACTGAAGCTTTCTTT. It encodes CSVEDWRGRNTEAFF.

The CDR3 bases are TGTGCCAGCAGCTTAGTCGGGGGTCTGGGGAATGAGCAGTTCTTC. This codes for CASSLVGGLGNEQFF. The J gene is TRBJ2-1, the V gene TRBV7-8; weak D call: TRBD2 (6 bases). V was trimmed by 1 base and J by 7 bases, leaving 14 bases between them. CDR1 is SGHVS and CDR2 is FQNEAQ in the germline V gene. The CDR3 loop spans 15 amino acids.

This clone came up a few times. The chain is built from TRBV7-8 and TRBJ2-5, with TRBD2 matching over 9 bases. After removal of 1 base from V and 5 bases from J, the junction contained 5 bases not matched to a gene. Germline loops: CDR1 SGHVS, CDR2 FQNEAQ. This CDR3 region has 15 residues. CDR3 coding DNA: TGTGCCAGCAGCTTAGTTGCTAGCGGGACGGAGACCCAGTACTTC. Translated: CASSLVASGTETQYF.